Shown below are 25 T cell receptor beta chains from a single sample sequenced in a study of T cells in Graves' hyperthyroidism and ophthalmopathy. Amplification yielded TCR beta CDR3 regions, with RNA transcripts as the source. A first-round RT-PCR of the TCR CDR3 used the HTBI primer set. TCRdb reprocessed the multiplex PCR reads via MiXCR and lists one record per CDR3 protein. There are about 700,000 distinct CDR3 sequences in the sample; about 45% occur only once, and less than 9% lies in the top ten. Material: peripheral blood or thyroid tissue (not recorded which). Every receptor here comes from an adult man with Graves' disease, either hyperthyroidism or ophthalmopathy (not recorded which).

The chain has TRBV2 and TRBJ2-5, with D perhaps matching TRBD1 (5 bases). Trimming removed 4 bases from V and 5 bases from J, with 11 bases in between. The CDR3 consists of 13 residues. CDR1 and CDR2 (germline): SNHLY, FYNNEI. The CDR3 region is CASSADTGETQYF. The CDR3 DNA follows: TGTGCCAGCAGTGCGGACACCGGGGAGACCCAGTACTTC.

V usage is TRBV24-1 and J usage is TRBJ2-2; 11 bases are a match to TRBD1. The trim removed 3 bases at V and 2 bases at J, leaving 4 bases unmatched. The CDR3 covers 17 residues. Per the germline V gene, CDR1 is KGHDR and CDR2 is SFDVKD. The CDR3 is CATSDGGQGANTGELFF. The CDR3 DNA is TGTGCCACCAGTGATGGAGGACAGGGGGCCAACACCGGGGAGCTGTTTTTT.

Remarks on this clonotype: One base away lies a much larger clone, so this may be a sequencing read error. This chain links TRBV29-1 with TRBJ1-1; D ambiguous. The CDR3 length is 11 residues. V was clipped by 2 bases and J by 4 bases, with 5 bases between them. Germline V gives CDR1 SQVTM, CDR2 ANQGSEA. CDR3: CSVELGTEAFF. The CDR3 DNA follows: TGCAGCGTTGAATTGGGCACTGAAGCTTTCTTT. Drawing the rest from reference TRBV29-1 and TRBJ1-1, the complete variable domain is SAVISQKPSRDICQRGTSLTIQCQVDSQVTMMFWYRQQPGQSLTLIATANQGSEATYESGFVIDKFPISRPNLTFSTLTVSNMSPEDSSIYLCSVELGTEAFFGQGTRLTVV.

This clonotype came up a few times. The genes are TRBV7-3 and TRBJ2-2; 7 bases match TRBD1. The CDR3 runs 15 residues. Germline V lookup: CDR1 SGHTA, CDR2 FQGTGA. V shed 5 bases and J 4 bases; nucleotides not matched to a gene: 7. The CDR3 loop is CASSPRQGSTGELFF. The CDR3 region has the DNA TGTGCCAGCAGCCCAAGACAGGGAAGCACCGGGGAGCTGTTTTTT.

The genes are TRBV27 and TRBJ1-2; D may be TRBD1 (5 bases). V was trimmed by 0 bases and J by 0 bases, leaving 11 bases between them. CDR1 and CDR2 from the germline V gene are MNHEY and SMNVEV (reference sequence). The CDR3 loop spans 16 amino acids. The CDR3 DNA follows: TGTGCCAGCAGTTTATCTTGGGGCGAATCTAACTATGGCTACACCTTC. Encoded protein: CASSLSWGESNYGYTF.

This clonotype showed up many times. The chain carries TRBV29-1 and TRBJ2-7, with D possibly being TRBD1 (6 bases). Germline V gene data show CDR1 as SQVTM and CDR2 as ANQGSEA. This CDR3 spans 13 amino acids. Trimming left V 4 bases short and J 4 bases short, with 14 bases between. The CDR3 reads CSVVRGAPYEQYF. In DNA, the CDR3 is TGCAGCGTTGTCAGGGGCGCGCCTTACGAGCAGTACTTC.

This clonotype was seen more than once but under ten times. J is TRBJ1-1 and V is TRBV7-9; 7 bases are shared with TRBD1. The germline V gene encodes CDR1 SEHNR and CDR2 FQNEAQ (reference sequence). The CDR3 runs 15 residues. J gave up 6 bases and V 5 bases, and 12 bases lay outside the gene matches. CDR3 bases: TGTGCCAGCAGCCCCACCCACAGGGGAAGTCCTGAAGCTTTCTTT. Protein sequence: CASSPTHRGSPEAFF.

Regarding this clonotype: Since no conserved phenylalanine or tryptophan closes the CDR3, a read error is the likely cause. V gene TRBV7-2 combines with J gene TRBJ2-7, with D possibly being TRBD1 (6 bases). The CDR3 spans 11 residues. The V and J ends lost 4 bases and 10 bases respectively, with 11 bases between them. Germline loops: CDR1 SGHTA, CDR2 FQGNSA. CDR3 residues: CASSSGHHQYS. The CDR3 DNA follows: TGTGCCAGCAGCTCGGGACACCATCAGTACTCC.

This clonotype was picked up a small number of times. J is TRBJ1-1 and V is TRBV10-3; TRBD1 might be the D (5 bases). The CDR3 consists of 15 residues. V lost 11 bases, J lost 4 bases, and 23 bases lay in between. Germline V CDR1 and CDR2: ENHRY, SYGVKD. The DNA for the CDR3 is TGTGCCTCAAGGGGTTTTTTTCAGACGGCCACTGAAGCTTTCTTT. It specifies CASRGFFQTATEAFF.

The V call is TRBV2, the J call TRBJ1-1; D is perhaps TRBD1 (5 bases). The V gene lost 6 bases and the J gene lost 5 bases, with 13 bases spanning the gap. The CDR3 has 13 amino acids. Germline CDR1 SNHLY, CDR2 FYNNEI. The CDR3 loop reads CASRGGAQTEAFF. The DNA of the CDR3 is TGTGCCAGCAGGGGCGGGGCACAGACTGAAGCTTTCTTT.

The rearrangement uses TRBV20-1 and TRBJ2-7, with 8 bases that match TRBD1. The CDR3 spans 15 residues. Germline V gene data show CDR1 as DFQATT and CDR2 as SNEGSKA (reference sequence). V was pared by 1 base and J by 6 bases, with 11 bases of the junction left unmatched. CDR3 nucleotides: TGCAGTGCTAGAGGGATGACAGGGGACGCGGGCGAGCAGTACTTC. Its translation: CSARGMTGDAGEQYF.

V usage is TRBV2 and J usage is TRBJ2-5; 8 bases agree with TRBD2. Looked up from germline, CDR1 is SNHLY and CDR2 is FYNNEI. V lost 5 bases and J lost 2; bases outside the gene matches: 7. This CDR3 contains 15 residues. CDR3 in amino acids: CASSLLGLAQETQYF. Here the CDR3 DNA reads TGTGCCAGCAGTTTATTAGGACTAGCTCAAGAGACCCAGTACTTC.

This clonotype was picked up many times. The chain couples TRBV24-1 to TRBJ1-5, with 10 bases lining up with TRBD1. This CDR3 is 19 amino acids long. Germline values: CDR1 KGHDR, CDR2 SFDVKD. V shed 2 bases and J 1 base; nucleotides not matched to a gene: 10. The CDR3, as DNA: TGTGCCACCAGTGATTCCCAATCGACAGGGGGCACGAGCAATCAGCCCCAGCATTTT. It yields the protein CATSDSQSTGGTSNQPQHF.

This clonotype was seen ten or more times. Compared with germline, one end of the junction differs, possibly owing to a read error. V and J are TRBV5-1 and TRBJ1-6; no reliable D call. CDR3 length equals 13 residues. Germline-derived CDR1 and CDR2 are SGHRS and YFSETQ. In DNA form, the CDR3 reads TGTGCCAGCAGCTTAGCCGGGAGATCACCCCTCCACTTT. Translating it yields CASSLAGRSPLHF.

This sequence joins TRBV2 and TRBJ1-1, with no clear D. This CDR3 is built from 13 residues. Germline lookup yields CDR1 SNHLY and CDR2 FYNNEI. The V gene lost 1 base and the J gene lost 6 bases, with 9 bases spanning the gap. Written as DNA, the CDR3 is TGTGCCAGCAGTGAAGTCGTGGGCGCTGAAGCTTTCTTT. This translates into CASSEVVGAEAFF.

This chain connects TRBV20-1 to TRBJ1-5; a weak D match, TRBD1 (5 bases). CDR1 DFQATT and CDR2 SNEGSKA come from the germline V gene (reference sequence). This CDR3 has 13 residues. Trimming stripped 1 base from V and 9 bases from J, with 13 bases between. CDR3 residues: CSARVGGALPQHF. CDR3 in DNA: TGCAGTGCTAGAGTTGGGGGAGCGCTGCCCCAGCATTTT.

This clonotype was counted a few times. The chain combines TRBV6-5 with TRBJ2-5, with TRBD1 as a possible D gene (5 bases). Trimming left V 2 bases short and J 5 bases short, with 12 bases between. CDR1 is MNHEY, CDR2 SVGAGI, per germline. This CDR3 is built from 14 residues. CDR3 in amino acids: CASSYPQGAETQYF. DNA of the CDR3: TGTGCCAGCAGTTACCCCCAGGGCGCGGAGACCCAGTACTTC.

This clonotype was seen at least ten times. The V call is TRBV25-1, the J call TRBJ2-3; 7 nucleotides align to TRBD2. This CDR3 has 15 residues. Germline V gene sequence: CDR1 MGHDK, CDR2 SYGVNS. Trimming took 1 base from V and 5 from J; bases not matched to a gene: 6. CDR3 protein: CASSEWEGLGDTQYF. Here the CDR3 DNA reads TGTGCCAGCAGTGAATGGGAGGGATTGGGAGATACGCAGTATTTT.

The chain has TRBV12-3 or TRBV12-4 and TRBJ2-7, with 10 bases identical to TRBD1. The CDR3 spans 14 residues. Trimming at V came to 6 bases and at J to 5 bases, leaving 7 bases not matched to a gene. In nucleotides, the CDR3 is TGTGCCAGCAGGACAGGGGGCGCTCGGGACGAGCAGTACTTC. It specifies CASRTGGARDEQYF.

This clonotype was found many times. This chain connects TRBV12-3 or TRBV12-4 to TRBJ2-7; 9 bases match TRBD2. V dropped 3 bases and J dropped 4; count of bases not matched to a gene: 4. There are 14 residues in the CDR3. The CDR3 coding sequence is TGTGCCAGCAGTTTTAGCGGGAGTACTTACGAGCAGTACTTC. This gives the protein CASSFSGSTYEQYF.

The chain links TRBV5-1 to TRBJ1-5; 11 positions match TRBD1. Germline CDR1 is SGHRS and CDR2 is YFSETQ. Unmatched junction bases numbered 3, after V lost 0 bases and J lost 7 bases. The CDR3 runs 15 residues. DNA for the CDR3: TGCGCCAGCAGCTTGGGGACAGGGGGCATCCAGCCCCAGCATTTT. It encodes CASSLGTGGIQPQHF.

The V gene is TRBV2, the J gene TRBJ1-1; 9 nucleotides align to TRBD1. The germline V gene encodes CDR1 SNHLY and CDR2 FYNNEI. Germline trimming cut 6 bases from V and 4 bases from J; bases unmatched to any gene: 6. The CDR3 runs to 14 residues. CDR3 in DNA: TGTGCCAGCAGCACGACAGGGGGTATCACTGAAGCTTTCTTT. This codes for CASSTTGGITEAFF.

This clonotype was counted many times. The CDR3 DNA reads as TGTGCCAGCAGTTACCGATCAGGGACGGACAATTCACCCCTCCACTTT. Protein product: CASSYRSGTDNSPLHF. The chain carries TRBV6-5 and TRBJ1-6; D is possibly TRBD1 (5 bases). In germline, CDR1 is MNHEY, CDR2 SVGAGI. Trimming left V 2 bases short and J 7 bases short, with 15 bases between. The CDR3 has 16 amino acids.

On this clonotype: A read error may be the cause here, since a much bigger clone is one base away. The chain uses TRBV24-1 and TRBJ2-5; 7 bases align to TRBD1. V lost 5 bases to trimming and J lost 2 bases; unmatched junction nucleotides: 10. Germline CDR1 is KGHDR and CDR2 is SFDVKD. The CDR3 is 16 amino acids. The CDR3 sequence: CATSAVLQGRQETQYF. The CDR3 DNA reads TGTGCCACCAGTGCCGTCCTACAGGGGAGACAAGAGACCCAGTACTTC.

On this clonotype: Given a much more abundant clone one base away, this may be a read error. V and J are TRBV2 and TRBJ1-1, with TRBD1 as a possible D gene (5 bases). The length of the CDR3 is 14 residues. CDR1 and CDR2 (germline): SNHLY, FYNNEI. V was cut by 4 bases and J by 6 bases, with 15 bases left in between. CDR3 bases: TGTGCCAGCAGTGTAGGGGCGAGAGCCGCTGAAGCTTTCTTT. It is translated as CASSVGARAAEAFF.